This T cell receptor beta chain came from a study of PD-1 blockade in mismatch repair-deficient tumors. About the research overall: Enrolled about 2012-2016, patients had progressing, pretreated mismatch repair-deficient cancers of about a dozen types.

Regarding this clone: Its antigen remains unidentified.

Study findings and constraints: Tumor-resident clones, often undetectable pretreatment in blood, expanded then contracted after pembrolizumab.

The germline gives CDR1 SEHNR, CDR2 FQNEAQ (reference sequence). This CDR3 has 16 amino acids. The J segment lost 2 bases and the V segment lost 5 bases, leaving 6 bases of the junction unmatched. Mismatch repair deficiency was confirmed in all patients, by PCR or immunohistochemistry. TCRs were sequenced from a few patients responding to pembrolizumab. Generated by immunoSEQ multiplex PCR, the TCRdb table keeps only in-frame clones and is missing some. The repertoire holds some 100,000 clones, with roughly four fifths as singletons. The receptor was derived from an adult with mismatch repair-deficient cancer. The sequenced sample was peripheral blood, obtained approximately 35 weeks after starting pembrolizumab. The chain has TRBV7-9 and TRBJ2-1; 10 nucleotides align to TRBD1. CDR3: CASSLSTGGAYNEQFF. CDR3 DNA: TGTGCCAGCAGCCTTTCGACAGGGGGCGCCTACAATGAGCAGTTCTTC.